One and the same sample provided the 5 T cell receptor beta chains below, sequenced in a study of early T cells in non-severe SARS-CoV-2 infection (dated by TCRdb to about 2021). Preparation of the library involved 5' RACE. The sample was run on a NextSeq 500. The raw public reads went through TCRdb reprocessing: fastp at Q25, MiXCR clone calling, in-frame beta chains kept. Identical CDR3 proteins give one entry, which carries the most common genes and DNA. The sample table contains some 58,000 distinct CDR3 sequences; only one count was recorded for around 13% of them. The top ten clonotypes cover 4% to 5% of the sample. Sequenced sample: whole blood. All receptors derive from an adult who was a healthcare worker with PCR-confirmed SARS-CoV-2 infection or an uninfected control (not recorded which).

There are many counts of this clonotype. J is TRBJ2-3 and V is TRBV11-2; no clear D. Germline V gene sequence: CDR1 SGHAT, CDR2 FQNNGV. The V gene lost 0 bases and the J gene lost 1 base, with 5 bases spanning the gap. The CDR3 spans 14 residues. CDR3 nucleotide sequence: TGTGCCAGCAGCTTAGAGTATGGCACAGATACGCAGTATTTT. Protein: CASSLEYGTDTQYF.

V is TRBV7-2 and J is TRBJ1-4, with TRBD1 matching 9 bases. The germline CDR1 and CDR2 sequences are SGHTA and FQGNSA. CDR3 size: 16 residues. With 5 bases clipped from V and 7 bases from J, the junction kept 11 bases outside the gene matches. In DNA, the CDR3 is TGTGCCAGCAGCGGAACCCGGACAGGGGTGGCTGAAAAACTGTTTTTT. Protein sequence: CASSGTRTGVAEKLFF.

V usage is TRBV9 and J usage is TRBJ1-2, with 8 bases lining up with TRBD1. Germline lookup yields CDR1 SGDLS and CDR2 YYNGEE. Trimming cost V 0 bases and J 6 bases; bases outside gene matches: 4. This CDR3 is built from 14 residues. The CDR3 nucleotides are TGTGCCAGCAGCGTAGGTACAGGGGGAGATGGCTACACCTTC. Amino acid sequence: CASSVGTGGDGYTF.

The chain employs TRBV9 and TRBJ2-5, with D maybe TRBD1 (5 bases). The CDR3 sequence is 13 residues long. Germline lookup yields CDR1 SGDLS and CDR2 YYNGEE. V gave up 7 bases and J gave up 2 bases, with 12 bases separating them. The CDR3 spells CASGQGMQETQYF. Written as DNA, the CDR3 is TGTGCCAGCGGCCAGGGCATGCAAGAGACCCAGTACTTC.

V gene TRBV12-5 combines with J gene TRBJ2-5; the D gene is possibly TRBD2 (6 bases). Per the germline V gene, CDR1 is LGHNT and CDR2 is FRNRAP. This CDR3 is built from 12 residues. Trimming shortened V by 5 bases and J by 7 bases, and 11 bases separated the two germline ends. The chain's CDR3 is CASGLASATQYF. The CDR3 DNA sequence: TGTGCTAGTGGTCTAGCGTCGGCGACCCAGTACTTC.